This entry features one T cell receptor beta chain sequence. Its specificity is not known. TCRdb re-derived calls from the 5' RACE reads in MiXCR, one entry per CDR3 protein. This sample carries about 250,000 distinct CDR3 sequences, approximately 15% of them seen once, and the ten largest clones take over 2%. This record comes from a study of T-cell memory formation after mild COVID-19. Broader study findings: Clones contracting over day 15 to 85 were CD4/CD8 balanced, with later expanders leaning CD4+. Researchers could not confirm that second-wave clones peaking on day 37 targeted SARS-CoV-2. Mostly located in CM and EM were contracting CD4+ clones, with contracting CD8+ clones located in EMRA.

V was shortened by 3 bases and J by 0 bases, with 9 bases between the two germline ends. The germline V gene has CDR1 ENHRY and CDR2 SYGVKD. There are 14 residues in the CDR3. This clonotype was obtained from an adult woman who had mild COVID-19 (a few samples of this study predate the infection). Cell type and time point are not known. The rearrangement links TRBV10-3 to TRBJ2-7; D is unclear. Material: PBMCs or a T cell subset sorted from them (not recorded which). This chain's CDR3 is CAISEPGPSYEQYF. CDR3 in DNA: TGTGCCATCAGTGAACCAGGTCCCTCCTACGAGCAGTACTTC.